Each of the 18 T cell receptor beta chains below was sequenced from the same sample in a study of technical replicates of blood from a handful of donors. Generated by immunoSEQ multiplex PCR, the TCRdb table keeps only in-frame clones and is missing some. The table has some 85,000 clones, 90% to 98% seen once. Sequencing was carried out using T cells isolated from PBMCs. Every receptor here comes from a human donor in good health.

The CDR3 coding sequence is TGTGCCAGCACCTTGGAGGGAGAGGCCTACAATGAGCAGTTCTTC. This translates into CASTLEGEAYNEQFF. V gene TRBV28 combines with J gene TRBJ2-1; D is possibly TRBD2 (6 bases). The germline gives CDR1 MDHEN, CDR2 SYDVKM. V lost 7 bases and J lost 2, with 15 bases in between. The CDR3 extends over 15 amino acids.

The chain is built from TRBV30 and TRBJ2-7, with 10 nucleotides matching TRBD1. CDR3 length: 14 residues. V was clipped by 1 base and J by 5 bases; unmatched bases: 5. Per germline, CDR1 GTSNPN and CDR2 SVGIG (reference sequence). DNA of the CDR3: TGTGCCTGGAGTGCGACAGGGGGCTCTGACGAGCAGTACTTC. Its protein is CAWSATGGSDEQYF. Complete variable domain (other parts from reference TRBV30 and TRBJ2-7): SQTIHQWPATLVQPVGSPLSLECTVEGTSNPNLYWYRQAAGRGLQLLFYSVGIGQISSEVPQNLSASRPQDRQFILSSKKLLLSDSGFYLCAWSATGGSDEQYFGPGTRLTVT.

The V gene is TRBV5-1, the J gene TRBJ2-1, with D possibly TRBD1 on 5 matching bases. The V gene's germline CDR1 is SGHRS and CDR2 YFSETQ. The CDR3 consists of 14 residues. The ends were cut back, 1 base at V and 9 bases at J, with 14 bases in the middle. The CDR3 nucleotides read TGCGCCAGCAGCTTGACAGGCCCCTATGGTGAGCAGTTCTTC. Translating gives CASSLTGPYGEQFF.

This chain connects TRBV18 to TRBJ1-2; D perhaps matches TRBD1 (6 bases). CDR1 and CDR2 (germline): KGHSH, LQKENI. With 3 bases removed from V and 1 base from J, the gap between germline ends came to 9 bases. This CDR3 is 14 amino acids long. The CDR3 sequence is CASSPQQGNYGYTF. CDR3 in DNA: TGTGCCAGCTCACCTCAACAGGGTAACTATGGCTACACCTTC. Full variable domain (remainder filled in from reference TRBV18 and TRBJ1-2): NAGVMQNPRHLVRRRGQEARLRCSPMKGHSHVYWYRQLPEEGLKFMVYLQKENIIDESGMPKERFSAEFPKEGPSILRIQQVVRGDSAAYFCASSPQQGNYGYTFGSGTRLTVV.

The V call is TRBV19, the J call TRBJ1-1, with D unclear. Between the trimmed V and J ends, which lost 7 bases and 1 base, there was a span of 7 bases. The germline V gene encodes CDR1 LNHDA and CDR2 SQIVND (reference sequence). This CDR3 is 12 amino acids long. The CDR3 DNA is TGTGCCAGTAAACAGCAGAACACTGAAGCTTTCTTT. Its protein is CASKQQNTEAFF.

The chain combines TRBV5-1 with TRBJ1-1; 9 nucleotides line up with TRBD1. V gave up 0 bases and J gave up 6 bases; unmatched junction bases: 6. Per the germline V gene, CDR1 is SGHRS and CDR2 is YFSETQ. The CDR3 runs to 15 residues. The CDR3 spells CASSLGGTGQSEAFF. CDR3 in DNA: TGCGCCAGCAGCTTGGGGGGGACAGGGCAGTCTGAAGCTTTCTTT.

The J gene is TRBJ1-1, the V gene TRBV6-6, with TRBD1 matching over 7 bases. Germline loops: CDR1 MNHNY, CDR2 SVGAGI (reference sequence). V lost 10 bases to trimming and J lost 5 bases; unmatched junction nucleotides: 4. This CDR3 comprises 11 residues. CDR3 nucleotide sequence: TGTGCCACCGGGACAGCTACTGAAGCTTTCTTT. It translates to CATGTATEAFF.

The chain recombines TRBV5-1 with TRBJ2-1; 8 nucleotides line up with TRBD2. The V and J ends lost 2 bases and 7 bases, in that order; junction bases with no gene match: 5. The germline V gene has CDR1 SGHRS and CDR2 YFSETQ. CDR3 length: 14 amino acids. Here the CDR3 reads CASSLGLAPNEQFF. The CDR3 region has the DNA TGCGCCAGCAGCTTAGGACTAGCTCCTAATGAGCAGTTCTTC.

The CDR3 DNA follows: TGTGCCAGCAGATTCTTGATGGGGCCCGAAGCTTTCTTT. It encodes CASRFLMGPEAFF. The genes are TRBV28 and TRBJ1-1; D may be TRBD1 (5 bases). The germline CDR1 and CDR2 sequences are MDHEN and SYDVKM. The germline V and J ends were trimmed by 6 bases and 8 bases, with 16 bases remaining between them. The CDR3 runs to 13 residues.

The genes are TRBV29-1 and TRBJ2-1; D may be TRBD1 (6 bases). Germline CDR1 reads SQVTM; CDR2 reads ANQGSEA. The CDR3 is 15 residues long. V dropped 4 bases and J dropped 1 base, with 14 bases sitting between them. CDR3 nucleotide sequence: TGCAGCGTTGGAGACAGGTTAATATCCTACAATGAGCAGTTCTTC. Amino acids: CSVGDRLISYNEQFF.

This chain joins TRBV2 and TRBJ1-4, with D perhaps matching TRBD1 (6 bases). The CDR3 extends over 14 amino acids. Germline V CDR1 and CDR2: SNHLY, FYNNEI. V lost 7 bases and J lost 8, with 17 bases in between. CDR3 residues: CASTRGTTVEKLFF. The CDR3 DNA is TGTGCCAGCACTCGTGGGACAACAGTGGAAAAACTGTTTTTT.

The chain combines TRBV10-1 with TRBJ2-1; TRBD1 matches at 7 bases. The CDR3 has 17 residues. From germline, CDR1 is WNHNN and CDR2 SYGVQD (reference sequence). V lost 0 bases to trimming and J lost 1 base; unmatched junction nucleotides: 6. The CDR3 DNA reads TGCGCCAGCAGTGAGTCAGAGGGCAGGGGGTCCTACAATGAGCAGTTCTTC. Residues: CASSESEGRGSYNEQFF.

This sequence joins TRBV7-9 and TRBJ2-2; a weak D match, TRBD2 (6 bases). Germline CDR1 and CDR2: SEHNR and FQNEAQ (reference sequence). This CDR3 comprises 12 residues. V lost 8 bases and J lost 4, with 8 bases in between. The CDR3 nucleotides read TGTGCCAGCTCAGCGGGCACCGGGGAGCTGTTTTTT. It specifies CASSAGTGELFF.

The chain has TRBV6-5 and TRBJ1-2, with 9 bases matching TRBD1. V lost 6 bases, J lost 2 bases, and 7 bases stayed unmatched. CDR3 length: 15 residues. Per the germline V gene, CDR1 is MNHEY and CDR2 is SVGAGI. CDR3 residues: CASRQTGGANYGYTF. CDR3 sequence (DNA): TGTGCCAGCAGACAAACAGGGGGCGCCAACTATGGCTACACCTTC.

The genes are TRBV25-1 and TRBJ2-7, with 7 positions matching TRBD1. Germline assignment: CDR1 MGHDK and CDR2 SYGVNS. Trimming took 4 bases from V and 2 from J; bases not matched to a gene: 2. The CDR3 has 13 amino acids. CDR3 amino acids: CASSGGGAYEQYF. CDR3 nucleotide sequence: TGTGCCAGCAGTGGAGGGGGCGCCTACGAGCAGTACTTC.

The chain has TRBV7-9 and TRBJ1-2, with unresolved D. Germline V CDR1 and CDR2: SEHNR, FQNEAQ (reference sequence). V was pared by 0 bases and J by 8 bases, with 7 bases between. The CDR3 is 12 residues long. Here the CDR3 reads CASSLAAVGYTF. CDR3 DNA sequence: TGTGCCAGCAGCTTAGCAGCGGTGGGCTACACCTTC.

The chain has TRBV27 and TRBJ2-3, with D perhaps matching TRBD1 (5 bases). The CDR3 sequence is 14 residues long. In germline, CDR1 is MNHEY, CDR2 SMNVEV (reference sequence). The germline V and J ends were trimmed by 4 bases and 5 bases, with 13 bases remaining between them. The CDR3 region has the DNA TGTGCCAGCAGTTACATCGACAGTTTAGATACGCAGTATTTT. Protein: CASSYIDSLDTQYF.

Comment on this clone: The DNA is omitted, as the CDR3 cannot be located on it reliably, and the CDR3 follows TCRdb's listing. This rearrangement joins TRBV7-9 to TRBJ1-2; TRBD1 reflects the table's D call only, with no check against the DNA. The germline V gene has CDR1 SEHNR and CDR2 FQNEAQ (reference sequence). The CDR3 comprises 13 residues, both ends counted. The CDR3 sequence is CASSLVGQGSHTF.